These 18 T cell receptor beta chains were sequenced from one sample in a study of OX40 agonist ivuxolimab in advanced cancers. The data were produced by immunoSEQ multiplex PCR, yet TCRdb's version contains in-frame clones alone and is incomplete. Here the sample spans around 20,000 clones, 60% to 80% being singletons. Here the sequenced sample was CD4+ or CD8+ T cells sorted from blood, taken in a trial of the OX40 agonist ivuxolimab. The receptors originated from an adult with an advanced solid tumor such as melanoma, head and neck, liver or kidney cancer.

This chain connects TRBV4-3 to TRBJ2-1; the D gene could be TRBD1 or TRBD2 (5 bases each). This CDR3 has 15 residues. CDR1 is LGHNA, CDR2 YSLEER, per germline. V gave up 0 bases and J gave up 6 bases, with 12 bases separating them. CDR3 sequence: CASSQDGGPGNEQFF. The CDR3 DNA sequence: TGCGCCAGCAGCCAAGATGGGGGACCGGGCAATGAGCAGTTCTTC.

V and J are TRBV11-3 and TRBJ2-1; a weak D match, TRBD2 (6 bases). V was pared by 5 bases and J by 4 bases, with 15 bases between. CDR3 length: 15 residues. CDR1 and CDR2 from the germline V gene are SGHNT and YENEEA. The CDR3 loop is CASSPTGRGYNEQFF. For the CDR3, the DNA is TGTGCCAGCAGCCCTACGGGGCGGGGATACAATGAGCAGTTCTTC.

The gene calls are TRBV28 and TRBJ1-1, with a weak D call TRBD1 (5 bases). Germline loops: CDR1 MDHEN, CDR2 SYDVKM. This CDR3 contains 13 residues. V lost 4 bases and J lost 7, with 13 bases in between. This CDR3 reads CASSYLGPLEAFF. DNA of the CDR3: TGTGCCAGCAGTTATTTGGGACCCCTTGAAGCTTTCTTT.

The chain has TRBV15 and TRBJ1-2; D unresolved. The germline CDR1 and CDR2 sequences are LNHNV and YYDKDF (reference sequence). The CDR3 loop spans 16 amino acids. Trimming left V 4 bases short and J 6 bases short, with 21 bases between. The CDR3, as DNA: TGTGCCACCAGCAAGGGAGGTAGAGAAATATATAATGGCTACACCTTC. Its protein is CATSKGGREIYNGYTF. The whole variable domain, remainder taken from reference TRBV15 and TRBJ1-2, is DAMVIQNPRYQVTQFGKPVTLSCSQTLNHNVMYWYQQKSSQAPKLLFHYYDKDFNNEADTPDNFQSRRPNTSFCFLDIRSPGLGDTAMYLCATSKGGREIYNGYTFGSGTRLTVV.

This chain uses TRBV25-1 with TRBJ2-7; TRBD1 or TRBD2 may be the D gene (5 bases each). Trimming took 8 bases from V and 0 from J, leaving 17 bases between them. This CDR3 has 15 residues. Germline lookup yields CDR1 MGHDK and CDR2 SYGVNS. CDR3 region: CASPPREGSSYEQYF. As DNA, the CDR3 is TGTGCCAGCCCCCCCCGCGAGGGGTCCTCCTACGAGCAGTACTTC.

This clone was detected only a few times. The chain is built from TRBV27 and TRBJ2-1; 11 nucleotides line up with TRBD2. J was trimmed by 4 bases and V by 5 bases; bases with no gene match: 4. Germline V gene data show CDR1 as MNHEY and CDR2 as SMNVEV (reference sequence). The CDR3 runs 15 residues. The CDR3 is CASSPGTSGYNEQFF. The CDR3 DNA follows: TGTGCCAGCAGTCCCGGGACTAGCGGTTACAATGAGCAGTTCTTC.

This chain links TRBV6-6 with TRBJ2-7, with D unresolved. CDR3 length: 15 amino acids. V lost 2 bases, J lost 5 bases, and 16 bases lay in between. The germline V gene encodes CDR1 MNHNY and CDR2 SVGAGI (reference sequence). CDR3 nucleotides: TGTGCCAGCAGTTACAGACCTCCGAAGCCCCACGAGCAGTACTTC. Encoded protein: CASSYRPPKPHEQYF.

V and J are TRBV10-3 and TRBJ2-3, with 11 bases identical to TRBD1. Germline trimming cut 5 bases from V and 6 bases from J; bases unmatched to any gene: 4. The germline V gene has CDR1 ENHRY and CDR2 SYGVKD. The CDR3 extends over 14 amino acids. CDR3 loop: CAISWTGGDDTQYF. The CDR3 region has the DNA TGTGCCATCAGTTGGACAGGGGGCGACGATACGCAGTATTTT.

The chain uses TRBV4-3 and TRBJ2-7, with D hard to call. The CDR3 runs to 16 residues. Germline V lookup: CDR1 LGHNA, CDR2 YSLEER. V dropped 4 bases and J dropped 0 bases, with 16 bases sitting between them. The CDR3 DNA is TGCGCCAGCAGCCCCTCGCCCCTTTGGACCTCCTACGAGCAGTACTTC. This gives the protein CASSPSPLWTSYEQYF.

As DNA, the CDR3 is TGTGCCAGTAGTATTCAACAGGGGTACAATGAGCAGTTCTTC. Encoded protein: CASSIQQGYNEQFF. The chain combines TRBV19 with TRBJ2-1; 7 bases are shared with TRBD1. CDR1 LNHDA and CDR2 SQIVND come from the germline V gene (reference sequence). The CDR3 has 14 amino acids. V shed 3 bases, J shed 4 bases, and the junction held 3 bases outside the gene matches.

The CDR3 nucleotides read TGTGCCAGCAGCAAATCCTCTGGAAACACCATATATTTT. Translation gives CASSKSSGNTIYF. This chain connects TRBV7-9 to TRBJ1-3; D unresolved. Trimming shortened V by 5 bases and J by 0 bases, and 5 bases separated the two germline ends. This CDR3 has 13 amino acids. Germline V gene lookup returns CDR1 SEHNR and CDR2 FQNEAQ (reference sequence).

V gene TRBV4-1 combines with J gene TRBJ2-2, with TRBD1 matching over 7 bases. Per germline, CDR1 MGHRA and CDR2 YSYEKL. Losses at the gene ends were 1 base for V and 1 base for J; bases not matched to a gene: 0. This CDR3 is built from 15 residues. DNA for the CDR3: TGCGCCAGCAGCCAAGGGACAGGGAACACCGGGGAGCTGTTTTTT. Its protein product is CASSQGTGNTGELFF.

In its sample, this clone is medium-sized (0.01 to 0.1%). The CDR3 loop reads CASSQGLYEQYF. The CDR3 region has the DNA TGTGCCAGCAGTCAGGGACTTTACGAGCAGTACTTC. The rearrangement links TRBV6-5 to TRBJ2-7, with D perhaps TRBD2 (6 bases). CDR3 length: 12 residues. V lost 5 bases and J 4 bases, leaving 9 bases between the germline ends. CDR1 MNHEY and CDR2 SVGAGI come from the germline V gene.

This clone was seen a few times. The V and J genes are TRBV5-6 and TRBJ2-1; possibly TRBD1 for D (5 bases). Deletions cut 0 bases from V and 0 bases from J, with 7 bases between. CDR3 length: 15 residues. The germline V gene has CDR1 SGHDT and CDR2 YYEEEE. The CDR3 nucleotides read TGTGCCAGCAGCTTGGAAAGGGGCTCCTACAATGAGCAGTTCTTC. It yields the protein CASSLERGSYNEQFF.

This chain joins TRBV19 and TRBJ2-5; 13 bases are a match to TRBD2. The CDR3 has 13 amino acids. With V trimmed by 7 bases and J by 11 bases, 7 bases remained unmatched. Per germline, CDR1 LNHDA and CDR2 SQIVND (reference sequence). CDR3 in amino acids: CASKGLAGESQYF. CDR3 in DNA: TGTGCCAGTAAAGGACTAGCGGGAGAATCTCAGTACTTC.

This clone has only a few counts. This chain connects TRBV28 to TRBJ2-7; 7 bases fit TRBD1. This CDR3 spans 14 amino acids. V lost 3 bases and J lost 1; bases outside the gene matches: 3. Germline assignment: CDR1 MDHEN and CDR2 SYDVKM. CDR3 sequence: CASSFSQGSYEQYF. The CDR3 DNA follows: TGTGCCAGCAGTTTCTCACAGGGGTCCTACGAGCAGTACTTC.

This chain connects TRBV4-1 to TRBJ2-5, with 7 nucleotides matching TRBD2. Trimming took 3 bases from V and 1 from J; bases not matched to a gene: 8. CDR3 length: 16 residues. Germline CDR1 reads MGHRA; CDR2 reads YSYEKL. CDR3 coding DNA: TGCGCCAGCAGCCACCGGGCTAGCGGACCCCAAGAGACCCAGTACTTC. Translated: CASSHRASGPQETQYF.

The chain recombines TRBV4-1 with TRBJ2-7; no reliable D call. The V gene lost 0 bases and the J gene lost 3 bases, with 9 bases spanning the gap. The CDR3 contains 14 residues. CDR1 MGHRA and CDR2 YSYEKL come from the germline V gene. CDR3 sequence (DNA): TGCGCCAGCAGCCAAGAAGCGAGAAGCTACGAGCAGTACTTC. Translated: CASSQEARSYEQYF.